This T cell receptor (beta chain) was sequenced for a study of blood T cell repertoires in COVID-19. About the research overall: The United States, Italy and Spain were the sources of the acute and convalescent COVID-19 samples.

How the authors handled the data: Amplification with reference gene primers provided the estimates of nucleated cell counts. The assay was immunoSEQ multiplex PCR, and TCRdb's table has in-frame clones only and misses some. Clone size and the V and J calls come from that table; the DNA yielded D and trimming. This table holds about 80,000 clones, about four fifths found once. The germline V gene has CDR1 SGHVS and CDR2 FQNEAQ. Trimming removed 5 bases at V and 0 bases at J, with 4 bases between. The CDR3 runs to 12 residues. The TCR originated in an elderly man with acute or convalescent COVID-19. The sequencing sample was made of peripheral blood. The chain uses TRBV7-8 and TRBJ1-2; D unclear. The CDR3 nucleotides read TGTGCCAGCAGCACATCTAACTATGGCTACACCTTC. It translates to CASSTSNYGYTF. Variable domain in full (rest from reference TRBV7-8 and TRBJ1-2): GAGVSQSPRYKVAKRGQDVALRCDPISGHVSLFWYQQALGQGPEFLTYFQNEAQLDKSGLPSDRFFAERPEGSVSTLKIQRTQQEDSAVYLCASSTSNYGYTFGSGTRLTVV.